What follows describes a single T cell receptor beta chain. Per the original data handling: Amplification of reference gene primers provided the estimated nucleated cell counts. The table came from immunoSEQ multiplex PCR; TCRdb's copy has only in-frame clones and leaves some out. The D gene and trimming were derived from the DNA, and the V and J assignments and clone size from that table. Here the sample spans more than 120,000 clones, 80% to 90% being singletons. The sample comes from a study of blood T cell repertoires in COVID-19. Study overall: Whether acute or convalescent, the COVID-19 samples came from the United States, Italy and Spain. The cDNA or gDNA used as material had been derived from T cells, B-cell-depleted T cells, or PBMCs.

The sequence derives from a woman aged 50 to 60 with acute or convalescent COVID-19. Sequencing was performed on peripheral blood.

This chain's CDR3 is CASAWGTSYNSPLHF. CDR3 sequence (DNA): TGCGCCAGCGCTTGGGGCACCTCCTATAATTCACCCCTCCACTTT. This chain links TRBV5-1 with TRBJ1-6; the D gene is possibly TRBD1 (5 bases). Germline V gives CDR1 SGHRS, CDR2 YFSETQ. V dropped 7 bases and J dropped 0 bases, with 11 bases sitting between them. The CDR3 consists of 15 residues.